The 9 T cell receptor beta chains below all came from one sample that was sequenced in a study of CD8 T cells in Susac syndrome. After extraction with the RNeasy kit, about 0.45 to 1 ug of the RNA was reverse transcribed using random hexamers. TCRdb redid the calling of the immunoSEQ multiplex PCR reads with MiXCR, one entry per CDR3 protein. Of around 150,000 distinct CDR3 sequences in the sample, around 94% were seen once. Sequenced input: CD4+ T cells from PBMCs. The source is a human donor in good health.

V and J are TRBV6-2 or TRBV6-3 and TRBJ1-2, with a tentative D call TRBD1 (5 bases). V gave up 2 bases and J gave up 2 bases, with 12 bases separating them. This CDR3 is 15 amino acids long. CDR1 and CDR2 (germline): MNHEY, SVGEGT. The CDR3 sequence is CASSYPGTANYGYTF. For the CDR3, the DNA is TGTGCCAGCAGTTACCCAGGGACGGCGAACTATGGCTACACCTTC.

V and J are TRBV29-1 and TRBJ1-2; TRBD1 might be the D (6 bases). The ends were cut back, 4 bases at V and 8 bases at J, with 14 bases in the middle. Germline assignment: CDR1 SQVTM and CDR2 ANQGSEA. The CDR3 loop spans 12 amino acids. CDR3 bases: TGCAGCGTTGGGGACATAGATAAAGGCTACACCTTC. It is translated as CSVGDIDKGYTF. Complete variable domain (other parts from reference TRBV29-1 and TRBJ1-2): SAVISQKPSRDICQRGTSLTIQCQVDSQVTMMFWYRQQPGQSLTLIATANQGSEATYESGFVIDKFPISRPNLTFSTLTVSNMSPEDSSIYLCSVGDIDKGYTFGSGTRLTVV.

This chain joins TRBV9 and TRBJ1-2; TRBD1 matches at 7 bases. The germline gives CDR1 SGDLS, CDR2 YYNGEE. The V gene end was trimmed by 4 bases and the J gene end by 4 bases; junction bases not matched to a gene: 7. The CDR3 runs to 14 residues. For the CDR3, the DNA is TGTGCCAGCAGCCCTCAGGGGGGCGGCTATGGCTACACCTTC. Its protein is CASSPQGGGYGYTF.

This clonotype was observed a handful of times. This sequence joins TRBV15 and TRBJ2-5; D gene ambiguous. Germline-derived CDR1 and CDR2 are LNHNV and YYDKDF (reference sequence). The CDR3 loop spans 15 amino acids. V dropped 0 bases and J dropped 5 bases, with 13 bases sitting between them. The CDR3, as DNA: TGTGCCACCAGCAGAGACCGCCTCGCGGCCGAGACCCAGTACTTC. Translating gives CATSRDRLAAETQYF. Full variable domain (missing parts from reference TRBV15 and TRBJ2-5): DAMVIQNPRYQVTQFGKPVTLSCSQTLNHNVMYWYQQKSSQAPKLLFHYYDKDFNNEADTPDNFQSRRPNTSFCFLDIRSPGLGDTAMYLCATSRDRLAAETQYFGPGTRLLVL.

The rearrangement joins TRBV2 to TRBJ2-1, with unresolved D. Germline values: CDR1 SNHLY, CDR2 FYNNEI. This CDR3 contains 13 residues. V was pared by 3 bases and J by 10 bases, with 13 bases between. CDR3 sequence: CASSESDGGEQFF. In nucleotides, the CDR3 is TGTGCCAGCAGTGAGTCTGACGGCGGAGAGCAGTTCTTC.

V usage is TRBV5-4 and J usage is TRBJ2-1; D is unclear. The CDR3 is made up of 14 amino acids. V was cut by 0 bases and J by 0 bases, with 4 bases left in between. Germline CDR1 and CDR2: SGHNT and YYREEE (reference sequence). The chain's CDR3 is CASSLGYSYNEQFF. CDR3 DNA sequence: TGTGCCAGCAGCTTGGGGTACTCCTACAATGAGCAGTTCTTC. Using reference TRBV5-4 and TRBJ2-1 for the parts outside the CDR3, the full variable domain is ETGVTQSPTHLIKTRGQQVTLRCSSQSGHNTVSWYQQALGQGPQFIFQYYREEENGRGNFPPRFSGLQFPNYSSELNVNALELDDSALYLCASSLGYSYNEQFFGPGTRLTVL.

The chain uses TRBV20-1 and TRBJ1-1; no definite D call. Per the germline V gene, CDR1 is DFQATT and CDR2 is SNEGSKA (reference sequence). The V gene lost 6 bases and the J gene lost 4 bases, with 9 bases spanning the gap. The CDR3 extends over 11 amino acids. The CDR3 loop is CSAPRSTEAFF. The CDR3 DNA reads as TGCAGTGCCCCCCGAAGCACTGAAGCTTTCTTT.

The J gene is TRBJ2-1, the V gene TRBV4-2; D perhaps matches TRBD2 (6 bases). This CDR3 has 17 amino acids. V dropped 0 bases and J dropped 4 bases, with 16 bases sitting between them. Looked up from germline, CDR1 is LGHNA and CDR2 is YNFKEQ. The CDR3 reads CASSQDGTSGSYNEQFF. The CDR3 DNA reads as TGTGCCAGCAGCCAAGATGGTACCAGCGGGTCGTACAATGAGCAGTTCTTC.

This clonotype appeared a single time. CDR3 sequence: CASTTGGWYEQYF. CDR3 nucleotides: TGTGCCAGCACGACGGGAGGGTGGTACGAGCAGTACTTC. The chain has TRBV28 and TRBJ2-7; 8 bases map to TRBD2. V was clipped by 7 bases and J by 4 bases; unmatched bases: 6. This CDR3 spans 13 amino acids. Germline values: CDR1 MDHEN, CDR2 SYDVKM.